This record concerns one T cell receptor (beta chain) sequence. V lost 9 bases, J lost 4 bases, and 14 bases lay in between. CDR1 and CDR2 (germline): KGHDR, SFDVKD. The length of the CDR3 is 13 residues. The data belong to a study of blood T cell repertoires in COVID-19. People in the exposed group encountered a COVID-19 case within 2 weeks before entering the study. The repertoire was sequenced with immunoSEQ multiplex PCR; TCRdb's copy has only in-frame clones and lacks some. There are about 320,000 clones in the sample; roughly 90% occur only once, and almost 4% lies in the top ten. The specimen sequenced was PBMCs or T cells enriched from blood (not recorded which). This chain links TRBV24-1 with TRBJ1-2; tentative D call: TRBD1 (6 bases). This TCR came from a woman aged 25-40 years who had been exposed to COVID-19. The DNA of the CDR3 is TGTGCCACCGGGGGCCGTCCCTTCTATGGCTACACCTTC. As protein: CATGGRPFYGYTF.